This passage covers 27 T cell receptor beta chains from one sample sequenced in a study of blood T cell repertoires in COVID-19. Here immunoSEQ multiplex PCR was the method, and the copy in TCRdb shows in-frame clones only, minus some. The table lists around 250,000 clones, around 88% of them singletons. Sequenced: PBMCs or T cells enriched from blood (not recorded which). The receptors were sampled from a woman in her 30s who had recovered from COVID-19.

This clone was detected many times. V is TRBV9 and J is TRBJ2-5; 8 bases fit TRBD1. After removal of 4 bases from V and 4 bases from J, the junction contained 3 bases not matched to a gene. The length of the CDR3 is 13 residues. CDR1 and CDR2 from the germline V gene are SGDLS and YYNGEE. The CDR3 region has the DNA TGTGCCAGCAGCCCTGGGACAGGAGAGACCCAGTACTTC. Translation: CASSPGTGETQYF.

This clone was seen a single time. The gene calls are TRBV19 and TRBJ2-1; D remains unclear. Trimming shortened V by 10 bases and J by 10 bases, and 11 bases separated the two germline ends. This CDR3 is 10 amino acids long. The germline V gene has CDR1 LNHDA and CDR2 SQIVND (reference sequence). CDR3 nucleotides: TGTGCCACAGGTGGCTGGGAGCAGTTCTTC. This encodes CATGGWEQFF. Full variable domain (missing parts from reference TRBV19 and TRBJ2-1): DGGITQSPKYLFRKEGQNVTLSCEQNLNHDAMYWYRQDPGQGLRLIYYSQIVNDFQKGDIAEGYSVSREKKESFPLTVTSAQKNPTAFYLCATGGWEQFFGPGTRLTVL.

V is TRBV6-1 and J is TRBJ1-2; D is perhaps TRBD1 (6 bases). Germline CDR1 MNHNS, CDR2 SASEGT. The CDR3 length is 17 residues. Trimming pared 3 bases from V and 8 bases from J, leaving 25 bases between. The CDR3 loop is CASSDYRGTLYVYGYTF. CDR3 nucleotide sequence: TGTGCCAGCAGTGACTACCGTGGGACACTGTACGTCTACGGCTACACCTTC.

This chain uses TRBV7-9 with TRBJ2-1; 8 bases map to TRBD1. CDR3 length: 14 residues. Germline assignment: CDR1 SEHNR and CDR2 FQNEAQ (reference sequence). The ends lost 0 bases at V and 7 bases at J; junction bases unmatched: 2. The CDR3 region is CASSLAGTGNEQFF. In DNA, the CDR3 is TGTGCCAGCAGCTTAGCGGGGACAGGAAATGAGCAGTTCTTC.

This sequence joins TRBV30 and TRBJ2-7, with TRBD1 matching over 7 bases. The CDR3 runs to 14 residues. After removal of 1 base from V and 1 base from J, the junction contained 4 bases not matched to a gene. The V gene's germline CDR1 is GTSNPN and CDR2 SVGIG (reference sequence). CDR3 nucleotide sequence: TGTGCCTGGAGTGGACAGGGAATTTCCTACGAGCAGTACTTC. Amino acids: CAWSGQGISYEQYF.

The CDR3 region is CASSYSLTGINEKLFF. The CDR3 DNA reads as TGTGCCAGCAGTTACTCGTTGACAGGCATTAATGAAAAACTGTTTTTT. The chain employs TRBV6-5 and TRBJ1-4, with D possibly matching TRBD1 (6 bases). The CDR3 is 16 residues long. Germline lookup yields CDR1 MNHEY and CDR2 SVGAGI. Trimming pared 0 bases from V and 4 bases from J, leaving 12 bases between.

The chain is built from TRBV23-1 and TRBJ1-2, with 11 bases matching TRBD1. TRBV23-1 is treated as an ORF (open reading frame) with a function not yet certain. V lost 0 bases and J lost 6; bases outside the gene matches: 3. The CDR3 extends over 15 amino acids. The chain's CDR3 is CASSQSGQGANGYTF. Here the CDR3 DNA reads TGCGCCAGCAGTCAATCCGGACAGGGGGCTAATGGCTACACCTTC.

The chain is built from TRBV5-8 and TRBJ2-3; 11 bases fit TRBD1. CDR1 and CDR2 (germline): SGHTS, YDEGEE. The CDR3 runs to 16 residues. With V trimmed by 0 bases and J by 1 base, 1 base remained unmatched. Here the CDR3 reads CASSLAGQGGTDTQYF. The CDR3 DNA sequence: TGTGCCAGCAGCTTGGCGGGACAGGGGGGCACAGATACGCAGTATTTT.

The V call is TRBV4-1, the J call TRBJ1-5; D remains unclear. Germline V lookup: CDR1 MGHRA, CDR2 YSYEKL. V was shortened by 4 bases and J by 0 bases, with 7 bases between the two germline ends. This CDR3 spans 14 amino acids. The CDR3 bases are TGCGCCAGCAGCCCGGGAACTAGCAATCAGCCCCAGCATTTT. As protein: CASSPGTSNQPQHF.

This clone showed up just once. The V call is TRBV7-9, the J call TRBJ2-1; perhaps TRBD2 as D (6 bases). This CDR3 comprises 13 residues. The V gene lost 6 bases and the J gene lost 14 bases, with 20 bases spanning the gap. Per germline, CDR1 SEHNR and CDR2 FQNEAQ (reference sequence). The CDR3 protein is CASSTVTERGEFF. The CDR3 nucleotides read TGTGCCAGCAGTACCGTTACGGAGCGCGGGGAGTTCTTC.

The gene calls are TRBV4-1 and TRBJ1-1, with D maybe TRBD1 (6 bases). V gave up 4 bases and J gave up 2 bases, with 17 bases separating them. The CDR3 loop spans 16 amino acids. The germline V gene has CDR1 MGHRA and CDR2 YSYEKL. The CDR3 DNA follows: TGCGCCAGCAGCCTGAGTCCAGGGGCCCTAAACACTGAAGCTTTCTTT. Protein sequence: CASSLSPGALNTEAFF.

This clone was seen only once. The CDR3 coding sequence is TGTGCCAGCAGCTTAGAGTCTAGCGGGGAGACTAATGAGCAGTTCTTC. Translating it yields CASSLESSGETNEQFF. The J gene is TRBJ2-1, the V gene TRBV11-2; 9 nucleotides line up with TRBD2. This CDR3 region has 16 residues. J lost 7 bases, V lost 0 bases, and 7 bases had no gene match. The germline V gene has CDR1 SGHAT and CDR2 FQNNGV.

The chain uses TRBV5-1 and TRBJ1-1; maybe TRBD1 (6 bases). V was cut by 0 bases and J by 11 bases, with 17 bases left in between. Germline loops: CDR1 SGHRS, CDR2 YFSETQ. This CDR3 region has 14 residues. CDR3 DNA: TGCGCCAGCAGCTTGGCCATGTCCTTCCAGGGGGCTTTCTTT. It is translated as CASSLAMSFQGAFF.

This chain connects TRBV27 to TRBJ1-6; weak D call: TRBD1 (5 bases). Germline CDR1 reads MNHEY; CDR2 reads SMNVEV (reference sequence). This CDR3 is built from 14 residues. The V gene lost 2 bases and the J gene lost 9 bases, with 11 bases spanning the gap. CDR3 in amino acids: CASSLGRGSSPLHF. CDR3 bases: TGTGCCAGCAGTTTAGGCCGGGGGAGTTCACCCCTCCACTTT.

The rearrangement joins TRBV4-1 to TRBJ1-2, with D maybe TRBD1 (5 bases). The CDR3 consists of 16 residues. Per the germline V gene, CDR1 is MGHRA and CDR2 is YSYEKL. V shed 4 bases and J shed 5 bases, with 20 bases lying between them. The CDR3, as DNA: TGCGCCAGCAGCCCTTTTTTTATAGGGGCCCTATATGGCTACACCTTC. It translates to CASSPFFIGALYGYTF.

J is TRBJ1-6 and V is TRBV2; D remains ambiguous. CDR3 size: 14 residues. Trimming stripped 5 bases from V and 7 bases from J, with 12 bases between. The germline V gene has CDR1 SNHLY and CDR2 FYNNEI. For the CDR3, the DNA is TGTGCCAGCAGTACTATGATTCGGAATTCACCCCTCCACTTT. As protein: CASSTMIRNSPLHF.

The J gene is TRBJ2-2, the V gene TRBV9, with 8 bases lining up with TRBD2. Germline CDR1 reads SGDLS; CDR2 reads YYNGEE. The CDR3 is 16 residues long. Trimming took 6 bases from V and 6 from J; bases not matched to a gene: 13. The CDR3 DNA is TGTGCCAGCAACCCCTTCAGCGGGAGCTCCTCCGGGGAGCTGTTTTTT. It encodes CASNPFSGSSSGELFF.

The chain is built from TRBV5-8 and TRBJ2-1, with 12 bases identical to TRBD2. The germline V gene encodes CDR1 SGHTS and CDR2 YDEGEE. Trimming cost V 4 bases and J 8 bases; bases outside gene matches: 10. The CDR3 covers 16 residues. CDR3 residues: CASSHPLAGGGDEQFF. In nucleotides, the CDR3 is TGTGCCAGCAGCCACCCCCTAGCGGGAGGGGGGGATGAGCAGTTCTTC. Drawing the rest from reference TRBV5-8 and TRBJ2-1, the complete variable domain is EAGVTQSPTHLIKTRGQQATLRCSPISGHTSVYWYQQALGLGLQFLLWYDEGEERNRGNFPPRFSGRQFPNYSSELNVNALELEDSALYLCASSHPLAGGGDEQFFGPGTRLTVL.

This sequence joins TRBV29-1 and TRBJ2-1; 11 bases match TRBD2. The CDR3 is 19 amino acids. Germline V CDR1 and CDR2: SQVTM, ANQGSEA. J gave up 0 bases and V 2 bases, and 12 bases lay outside the gene matches. The chain's CDR3 is CSVERPGLADTSSYNEQFF. Written as DNA, the CDR3 is TGCAGCGTTGAACGCCCGGGACTAGCGGACACGAGCTCCTACAATGAGCAGTTCTTC.

The chain recombines TRBV4-3 with TRBJ2-3, with D perhaps matching TRBD2 (6 bases). CDR1 is LGHNA and CDR2 is YSLEER in the germline V gene. The CDR3 extends over 20 amino acids. Trimming took 0 bases from V and 0 from J, leaving 22 bases between them. The CDR3 sequence: CASSQDQRLGASLSTDTQYF. CDR3 in DNA: TGCGCCAGCAGCCAAGATCAAAGACTAGGGGCGTCGCTGAGCACAGATACGCAGTATTTT.

CDR3 in amino acids: CASSYALGTGDRNEQFF. CDR3 DNA sequence: TGTGCCAGCAGTTACGCCTTAGGGACAGGGGACAGGAATGAGCAGTTCTTC. The chain uses TRBV6-2 or TRBV6-3 and TRBJ2-1; 10 nucleotides match TRBD1. CDR1 is MNHEY, CDR2 SVGEGT, per germline. V trimming: 2 bases; J trimming: 7 bases; junction bases outside the gene matches: 11. This CDR3 has 17 amino acids.

The rearrangement links TRBV19 to TRBJ1-1; D remains unclear. V was trimmed by 6 bases and J by 4 bases, leaving 15 bases between them. CDR1 is LNHDA, CDR2 SQIVND, per germline (reference sequence). The CDR3 covers 14 residues. CDR3 loop: CASSPMTGSTEAFF. The CDR3 DNA reads TGTGCCAGTAGCCCCATGACGGGGAGCACTGAAGCTTTCTTT.

The chain is built from TRBV10-3 and TRBJ1-2; 8 bases map to TRBD1. The length of the CDR3 is 12 residues. V gave up 10 bases and J gave up 8 bases; unmatched junction bases: 9. CDR1 ENHRY and CDR2 SYGVKD come from the germline V gene. The CDR3 region is CATGTGSGGYTF. The CDR3 DNA follows: TGTGCCACCGGGACAGGTTCTGGGGGCTACACCTTC.

This chain connects TRBV28 to TRBJ1-1, with 11 positions matching TRBD1. The CDR3 runs 15 residues. Germline loops: CDR1 MDHEN, CDR2 SYDVKM. V lost 6 bases to trimming and J lost 1 base; unmatched junction nucleotides: 4. CDR3 sequence: CASRTGQGGNTEAFF. The CDR3 coding sequence is TGTGCCAGCAGAACGGGACAGGGGGGGAACACTGAAGCTTTCTTT.

J is TRBJ2-1 and V is TRBV28, with 7 bases identical to TRBD2. CDR1 is MDHEN, CDR2 SYDVKM, per germline. The V and J ends lost 4 bases and 1 base, in that order; junction bases with no gene match: 4. The CDR3 has 15 amino acids. CDR3 in DNA: TGTGCCAGCAGTTACGCGGGAGAATCCTACAATGAGCAGTTCTTC. As protein: CASSYAGESYNEQFF.

CDR3 loop: CASSQDATGHQPQHF. The CDR3 DNA sequence: TGCGCCAGCAGCCAAGATGCAACAGGGCATCAGCCCCAGCATTTT. The rearrangement links TRBV4-3 to TRBJ1-5; D might be TRBD1 (6 bases). This CDR3 is built from 15 residues. V dropped 0 bases and J dropped 5 bases, with 11 bases sitting between them. Per germline, CDR1 LGHNA and CDR2 YSLEER.

The genes are TRBV2 and TRBJ1-6; no clear D. The V and J ends lost 3 bases and 0 bases respectively, with 12 bases between them. The CDR3 contains 17 residues. CDR1 and CDR2 from the germline V gene are SNHLY and FYNNEI. The CDR3 bases are TGTGCCAGCAGTGACGGGTCGGGAAGCTCCTATAATTCACCCCTCCACTTT. The encoded protein is CASSDGSGSSYNSPLHF.